This T cell receptor (beta chain) appears in the sequencing data of a study of tumor-infiltrating lymphocytes in primary liver carcinoma. Study-level results: Pairs of tumor regions overlapped more than tumor-adjacent and tumor-blood pairs did. Tumors and blood were compared for top-250-clone fraction, and tumors had the significantly higher value (p = 0.039).

Remarks on this clonotype: Its antigen is still unknown. A junction boundary mismatches the germline segment, possibly from a read error.

The approximately 20-31 mg bulk tissue piece was not sorted before simultaneous RNA and DNA extraction. Patients had chronic HBV infection and were treatment-naive. The V gene's germline CDR1 is LGHNA and CDR2 YNFKEQ. CDR3 size: 17 residues. Starting material of 450 to 500 ng total RNA yielded TCR beta cDNA via a constant-region primer. Three nested multiplex PCR rounds, a slightly modified ARM-PCR, produced the libraries for TCR beta. Forward primers for TRBV1-TRBV30 and a C-beta reverse primer served the first two PCR rounds, at about 10 cycles each. TCRdb passed the multiplex PCR reads through MiXCR, listing each CDR3 protein once. The table lists tens of thousands of distinct CDR3 sequences, less than 75% of them singletons.

The source material was liver tumor tissue from sampling region 5. Subset here: tumor region T5, tumor centre. The receptor's source is a man aged 40-50 years with primary liver carcinoma and hepatitis B virus infection. J is TRBJ2-7 and V is TRBV4-2; D is uncertain. CDR3 in DNA: TGTGCCAGCAGCCAAGCAGGTTCCCCACAGTGGTCTGGCGAGCGGTACTTC. This translates into CASSQAGSPQWSGERYF.